Listed below are T cell receptor beta chains from one sample, sequenced in a study of neoadjuvant anti-PD-1 for oral cavity cancer. Sequencing was performed with immunoSEQ multiplex PCR; in TCRdb, only in-frame clones are kept and a portion is missing. Found here are under 5,500 clones, 58% of them singletons; the top ten hold about 7.2%. The material was tumor tissue, obtained before nivolumab (anti-PD-1) treatment. Every receptor here comes from a person between 35 and 79 years old with oral cavity squamous cell carcinoma. Each CDR3 is given with its conserved first and last residue. D genes are given only for firm matches. Clone sizes are given selectively: once, few, many, or a class where the clone is expanded.

clone_size j_call d_call v_call cdr3_nt cdr3_aa
few TRBJ2-7 TRBD1 TRBV5-1 TGCGCCAGCAGCTCGGGACAGCAATACGAGCAGTACTTC CASSSGQQYEQYF
NA TRBJ2-1 TRBD2 TRBV6-1 TGTGCCAGCAGTACTCTAGCGGGGGGGAGCAATGAGCAGTTCTTC CASSTLAGGSNEQFF
few TRBJ1-3 NA TRBV10-3 TGTGCCATCAGTGCTAGCTCTGGAAACACCATATATTTT CAISASSGNTIYF
NA TRBJ1-4 TRBD1 TRBV7-8 TGTGCCAGCAGCTCTAGGTTACAGGGGGGCAATGAAAAACTGTTTTTT CASSSRLQGGNEKLFF
NA TRBJ1-2 NA TRBV2 TGTGCCAGCACAGGCAGGCCCATCTATGGCTACACCTTC CASTGRPIYGYTF
NA TRBJ2-5 NA TRBV18 TGTGCCAGCTCACTTGGAGACCAGGGAGCGGGAGAGACCCAGTACTTC CASSLGDQGAGETQYF
NA TRBJ2-1 TRBD2 TRBV4-2 TGTGCCAGCACGAGTAGCGGGCGAAGAAATGAGCAGTTCTTC CASTSSGRRNEQFF
NA TRBJ2-3 NA TRBV7-9 TGTGCCAGCTCAATTAGGAACGGACAGTCGGATACGCAGTATTTT CASSIRNGQSDTQYF
NA TRBJ1-1 NA TRBV11-3 TGTGCCAGCAGCCCCTCTGCGAACACTGAAGCTTTCTTT CASSPSANTEAFF
NA TRBJ1-2 NA TRBV6-5 TGTGCCAGCAGGGGGTGGGGGATCTTGGACTATGGCTACACCTTC CASRGWGILDYGYTF
NA TRBJ2-7 TRBD1 TRBV7-9 TGTGCCAGCGCCGGGACAGGGGGCCTAAGCTACTACGAGCAGTACTTC CASAGTGGLSYYEQYF
NA TRBJ2-1 TRBD1 TRBV5-1 TGCGCCAGCAGCCCCGGGACAGGGATCGATGAGCAGTTCTTC CASSPGTGIDEQFF
NA TRBJ1-1 NA TRBV5-1 TGCGCCAGCAGCTTGATCGGGAACACTGAAGCTTTCTTT CASSLIGNTEAFF
NA TRBJ1-2 TRBD1 TRBV6-5 TGTGCCAGCAGCCGACAGGGCAGTGACTATGGCTACACCTTC CASSRQGSDYGYTF
NA TRBJ1-6 NA TRBV10-3 TGTGCCATCAGGGACCAGAGGGCCGAGGCTTCACCCCTCCACTTT CAIRDQRAEASPLHF
NA TRBJ1-1 NA TRBV2 TGTGCCAGCAGTAACAGGTTGGACACTGAAGCTTTCTTT CASSNRLDTEAFF
few TRBJ1-3 NA TRBV18 TGTGCCAGCTCACCCCAGACACCTGAGGGAAACACCATATATTTT CASSPQTPEGNTIYF
NA TRBJ2-7 NA TRBV4-1 TGCGCCAGCAGCTCCCGGGACGAGACGTTCTACGAGCAGTACTTC CASSSRDETFYEQYF
NA TRBJ2-1 NA TRBV6-1 TGTGCCAGCCGCGACGGGGCAGGTGAGCAGTTCTTC CASRDGAGEQFF
few TRBJ1-2 NA TRBV14 TGTGCCAGCAGCCCCGGGGGCTATGGCTACACCTTC CASSPGGYGYTF
NA TRBJ2-7 NA TRBV5-5 TGTGCCAGCAGCTTGAGCGTCCACGAGCAGTACTTC CASSLSVHEQYF
few TRBJ1-5 NA TRBV5-1 TGCGCCAGCAGCCCAGACACTCTTAGCAATCAGCCCCAGCATTTT CASSPDTLSNQPQHF
NA TRBJ1-4 NA TRBV7-9 TGTGCCCTAAGTGGGACGCTAGAAAAACTGTTTTTT CALSGTLEKLFF
NA TRBJ1-1 NA TRBV2 TGTGCCAGCCTGATTGGGTCCTTGAACACTGAAGCTTTCTTT CASLIGSLNTEAFF
few TRBJ2-7 NA TRBV27 TGTGCCAGCAGTTTATCCCCAGTTTCGACAGTCTACGAGCAGTACTTC CASSLSPVSTVYEQYF
NA TRBJ1-1 NA TRBV6-6 TGTGCCAGCAGTTACGGGGGGGACACTGAAGCTTTCTTT CASSYGGDTEAFF
NA TRBJ1-4 NA TRBV28 TGTGCCAGCAGTTTAGAAGGGATGGGAACTAATGAAAAACTGTTTTTT CASSLEGMGTNEKLFF
NA TRBJ2-2 TRBD1 TRBV19 TGTGCCACCCAGGGGGCCTCGGGCGGGGAGCTGTTTTTT CATQGASGGELFF
NA TRBJ1-5 TRBD1 TRBV4-1 TGCGCCAGCAGCCAAGAATGGCAGGGGGTAGTAAATCAGCCCCAGCATTTT CASSQEWQGVVNQPQHF
few TRBJ2-7 TRBD1 TRBV5-8 TGTGCCAGCAGCCCCGGACAGGGGAACTCCTACGAGCAGTACTTC CASSPGQGNSYEQYF
NA TRBJ1-1 TRBD1 TRBV30 TGTGCCTGGAGCAGAAAATTCACTTTGAACAGGGGGCTTAACACTGAAGCTTTCTTT CAWSRKFTLNRGLNTEAFF
once TRBJ1-1 NA TRBV27 TGTGCCAGCAGTCCGGCGGGGGATTACACTGAAGCTTTCTTT CASSPAGDYTEAFF
NA TRBJ1-6 NA TRBV19 TGTGCCAGTAGTACCGCCGGGACACTGAGCTCCTATAATTCACCCCTCCACTTT CASSTAGTLSSYNSPLHF
once TRBJ2-1 NA TRBV18 TGTGCCAGCTCACCACCGTCCGAGTATCACAATGAGCAGTTCTTC CASSPPSEYHNEQFF
NA TRBJ2-7 NA TRBV5-1 TGCGCCAGCACCCCCCAAGACAGGACGGGTGAGCAGTACTTC CASTPQDRTGEQYF
NA TRBJ2-7 NA TRBV2 TGTGCCAGCAGCGCTAGTTTTTCCCGTCACTACGAGCAGTACTTC CASSASFSRHYEQYF
NA TRBJ1-5 NA TRBV2 TGTGCCAGCAGTGAAGCGAGGTCAGGCAATCAGCCCCAGCATTTT CASSEARSGNQPQHF